The clone carrying this T cell receptor (beta chain) was picked up a small number of times. The CDR3 totals 14 residues. This record belongs to a study of response to subunit inactivated influenza vaccine. One entry per CDR3 protein results from TCRdb running MiXCR on the RT-PCR reads. There are 150,000 to 200,000 distinct CDR3 sequences in the sample; less than 15% occur only once, and around 28% lies in the top ten. This sample was also put to use in a study of T cells expressing NK-cell markers. Per that paper: cDNA encoding TCR beta was synthesized via 5'RACE template switching incorporating UMIs. The authors derived TCR beta repertoires from sorted CD3+CD56+NKG2C+, CD3+CD56+NKG2C- and CD3+CD56-NKG2C+ T cells.

This clonotype originated in a man aged 45 to 65 who received an inactivated influenza vaccine. The chain uses TRBV21-1 and TRBJ2-7; no DNA check was done on the table's D call, TRBD1. TRBV21-1 is designated a pseudogene. The sequences come from CD8+ T cells sorted from PBMCs, collected about 13 days after vaccination. CDR3 region: CASSKVERVHEQYF. The CDR3 DNA follows: TGTGCCAGCAGCAAGGTGGAGAGGGTTCACGAGCAGTACTTC.